The following is a T cell receptor beta chain sequence with its context. Its antigen is currently unknown. This sample was taken from a study of response to subunit inactivated influenza vaccine. General observations from the study: The authors put forward the suggestion that each seasonal influenza vaccination may bring in only a limited number of new T cells.

TCRdb called the RT-PCR reads again in MiXCR, with one record for every CDR3 protein. The table has roughly 790,000 distinct CDR3 sequences, 21% seen once. The CDR3 consists of 18 residues. J gave up 4 bases and V 0 bases, and 4 bases lay outside the gene matches. CDR1 and CDR2 from the germline V gene are KGHSH and LQKENI. The material was PBMCs from blood, obtained 4 to 6 days after vaccination. This TCR was sampled from a man aged 50-60 years who received an inactivated influenza vaccine. The chain links TRBV18 to TRBJ2-1, with TRBD2 identical over 15 bases. The CDR3 sequence is CASSPPEGTSGRYNEQFF. CDR3 bases: TGTGCCAGCTCACCACCGGAGGGGACTAGCGGGAGGTACAATGAGCAGTTCTTC.